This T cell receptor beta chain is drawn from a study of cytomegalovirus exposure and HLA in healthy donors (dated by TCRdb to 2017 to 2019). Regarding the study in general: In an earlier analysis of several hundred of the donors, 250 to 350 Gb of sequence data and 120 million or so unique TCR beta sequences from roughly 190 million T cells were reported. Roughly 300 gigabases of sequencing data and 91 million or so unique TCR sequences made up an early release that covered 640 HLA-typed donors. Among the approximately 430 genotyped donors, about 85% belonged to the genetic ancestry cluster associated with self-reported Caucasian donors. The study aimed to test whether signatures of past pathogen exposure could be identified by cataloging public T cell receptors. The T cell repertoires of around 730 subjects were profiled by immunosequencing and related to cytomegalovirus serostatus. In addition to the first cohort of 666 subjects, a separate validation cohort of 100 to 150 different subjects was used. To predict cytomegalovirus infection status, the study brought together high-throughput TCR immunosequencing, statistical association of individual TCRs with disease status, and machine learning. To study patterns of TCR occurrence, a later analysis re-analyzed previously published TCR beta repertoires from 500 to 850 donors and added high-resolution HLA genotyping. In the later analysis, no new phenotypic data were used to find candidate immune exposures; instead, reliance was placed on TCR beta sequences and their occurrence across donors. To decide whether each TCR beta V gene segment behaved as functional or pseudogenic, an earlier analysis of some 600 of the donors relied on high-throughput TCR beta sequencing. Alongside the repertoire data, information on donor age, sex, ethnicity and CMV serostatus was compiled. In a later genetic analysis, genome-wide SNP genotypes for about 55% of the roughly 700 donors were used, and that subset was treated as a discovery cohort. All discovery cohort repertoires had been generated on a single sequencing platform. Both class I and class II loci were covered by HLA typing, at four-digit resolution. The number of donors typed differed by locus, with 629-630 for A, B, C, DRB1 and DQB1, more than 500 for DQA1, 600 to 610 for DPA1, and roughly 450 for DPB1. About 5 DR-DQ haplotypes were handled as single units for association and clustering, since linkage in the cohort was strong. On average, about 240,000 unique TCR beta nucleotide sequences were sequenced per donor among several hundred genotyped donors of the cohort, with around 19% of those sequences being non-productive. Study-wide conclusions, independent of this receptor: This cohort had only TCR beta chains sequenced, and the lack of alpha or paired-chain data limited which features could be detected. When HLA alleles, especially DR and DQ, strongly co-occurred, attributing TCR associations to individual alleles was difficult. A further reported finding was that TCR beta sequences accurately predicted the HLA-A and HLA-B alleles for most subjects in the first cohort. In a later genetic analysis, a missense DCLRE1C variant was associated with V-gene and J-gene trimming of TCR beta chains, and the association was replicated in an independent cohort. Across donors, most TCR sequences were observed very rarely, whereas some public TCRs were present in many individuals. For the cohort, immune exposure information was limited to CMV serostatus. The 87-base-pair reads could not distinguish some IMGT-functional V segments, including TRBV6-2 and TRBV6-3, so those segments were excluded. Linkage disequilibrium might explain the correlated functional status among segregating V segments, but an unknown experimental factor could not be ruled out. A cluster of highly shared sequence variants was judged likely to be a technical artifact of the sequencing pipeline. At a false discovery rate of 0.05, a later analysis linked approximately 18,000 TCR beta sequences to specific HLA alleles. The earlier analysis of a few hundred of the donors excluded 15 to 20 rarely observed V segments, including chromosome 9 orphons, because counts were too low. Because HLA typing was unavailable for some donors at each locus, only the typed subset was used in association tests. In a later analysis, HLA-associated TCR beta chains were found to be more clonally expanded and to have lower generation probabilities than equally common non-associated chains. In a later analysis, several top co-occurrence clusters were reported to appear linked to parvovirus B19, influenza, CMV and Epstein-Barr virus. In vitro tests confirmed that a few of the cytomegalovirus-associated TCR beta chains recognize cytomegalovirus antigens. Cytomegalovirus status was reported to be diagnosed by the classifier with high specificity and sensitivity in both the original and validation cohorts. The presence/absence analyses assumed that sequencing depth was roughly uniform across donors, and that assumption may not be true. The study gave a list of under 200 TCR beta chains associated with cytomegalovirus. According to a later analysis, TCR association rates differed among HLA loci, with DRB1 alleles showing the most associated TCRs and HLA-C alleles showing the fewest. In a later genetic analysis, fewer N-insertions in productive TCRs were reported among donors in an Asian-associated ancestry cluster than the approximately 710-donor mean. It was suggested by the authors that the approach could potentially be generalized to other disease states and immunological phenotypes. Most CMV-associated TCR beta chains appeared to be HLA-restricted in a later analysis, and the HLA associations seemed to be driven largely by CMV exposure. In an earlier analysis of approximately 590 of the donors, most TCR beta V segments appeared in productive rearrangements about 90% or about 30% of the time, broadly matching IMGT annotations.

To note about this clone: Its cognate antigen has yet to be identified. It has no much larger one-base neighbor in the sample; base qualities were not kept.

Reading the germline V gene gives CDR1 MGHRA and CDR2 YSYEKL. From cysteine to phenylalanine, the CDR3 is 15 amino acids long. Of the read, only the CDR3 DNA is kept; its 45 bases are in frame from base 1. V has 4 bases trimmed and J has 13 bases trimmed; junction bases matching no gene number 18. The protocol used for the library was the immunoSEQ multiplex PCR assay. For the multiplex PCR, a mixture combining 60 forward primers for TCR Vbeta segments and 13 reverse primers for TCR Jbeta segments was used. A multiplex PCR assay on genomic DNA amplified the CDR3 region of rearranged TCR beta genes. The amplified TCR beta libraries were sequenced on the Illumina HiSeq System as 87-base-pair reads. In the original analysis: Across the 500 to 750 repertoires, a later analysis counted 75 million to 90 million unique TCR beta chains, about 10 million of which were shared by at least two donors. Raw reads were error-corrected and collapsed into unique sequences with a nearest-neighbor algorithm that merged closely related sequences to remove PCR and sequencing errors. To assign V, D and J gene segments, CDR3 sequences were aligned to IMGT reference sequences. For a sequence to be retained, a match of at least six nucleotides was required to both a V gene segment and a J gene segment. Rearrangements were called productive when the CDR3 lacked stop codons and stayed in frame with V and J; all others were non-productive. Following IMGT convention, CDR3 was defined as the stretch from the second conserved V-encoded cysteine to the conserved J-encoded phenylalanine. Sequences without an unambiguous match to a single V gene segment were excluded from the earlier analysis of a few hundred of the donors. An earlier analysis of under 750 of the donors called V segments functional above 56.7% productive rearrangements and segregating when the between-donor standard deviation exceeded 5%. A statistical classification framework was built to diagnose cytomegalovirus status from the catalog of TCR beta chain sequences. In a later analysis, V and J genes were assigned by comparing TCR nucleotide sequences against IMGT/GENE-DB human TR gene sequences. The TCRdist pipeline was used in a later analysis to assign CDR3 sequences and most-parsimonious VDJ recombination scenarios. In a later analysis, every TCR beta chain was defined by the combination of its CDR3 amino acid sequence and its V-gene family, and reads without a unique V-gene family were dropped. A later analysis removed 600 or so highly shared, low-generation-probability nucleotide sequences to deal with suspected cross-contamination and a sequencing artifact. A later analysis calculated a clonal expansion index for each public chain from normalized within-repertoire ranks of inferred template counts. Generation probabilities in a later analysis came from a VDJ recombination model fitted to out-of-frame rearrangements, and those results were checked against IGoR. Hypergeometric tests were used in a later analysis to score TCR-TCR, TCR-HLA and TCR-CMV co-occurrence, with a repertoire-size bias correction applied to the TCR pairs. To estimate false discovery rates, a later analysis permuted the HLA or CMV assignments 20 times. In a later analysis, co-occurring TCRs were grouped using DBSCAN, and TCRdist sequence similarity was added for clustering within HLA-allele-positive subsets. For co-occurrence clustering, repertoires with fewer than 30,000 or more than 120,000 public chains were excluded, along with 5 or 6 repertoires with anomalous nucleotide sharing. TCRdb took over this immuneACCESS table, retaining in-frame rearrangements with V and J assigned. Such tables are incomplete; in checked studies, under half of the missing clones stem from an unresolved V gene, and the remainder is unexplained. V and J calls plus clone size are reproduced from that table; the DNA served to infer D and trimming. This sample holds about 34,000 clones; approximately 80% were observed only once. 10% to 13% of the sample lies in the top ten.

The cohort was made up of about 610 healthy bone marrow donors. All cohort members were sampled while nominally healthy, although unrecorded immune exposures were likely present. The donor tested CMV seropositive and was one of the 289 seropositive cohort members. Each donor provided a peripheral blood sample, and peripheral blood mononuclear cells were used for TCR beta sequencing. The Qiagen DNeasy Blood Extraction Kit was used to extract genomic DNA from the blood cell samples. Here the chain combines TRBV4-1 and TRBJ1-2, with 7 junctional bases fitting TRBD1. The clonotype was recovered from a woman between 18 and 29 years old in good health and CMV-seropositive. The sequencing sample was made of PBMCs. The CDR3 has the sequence CASSPSTGESWFRTF. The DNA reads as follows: TGCGCCAGCAGCCCCTCAACAGGGGAATCATGGTTTCGCACCTTC.